This section outlines one TCR beta chain sequence together with its context. Its antigen is not known. This CDR3 has 14 amino acids. The V and J ends lost 7 bases and 4 bases, in that order; junction bases with no gene match: 6. Amplification targeted TCR beta CDR3 regions from RNA transcripts. HTBI primers drove first-round RT-PCR of the TCR CDR3. From the multiplex PCR reads, TCRdb called clonotypes with MiXCR, one entry per CDR3 protein. Here the sample spans roughly 380,000 distinct CDR3 sequences, approximately 15% being singletons. This entry belongs to a study of T cells in Graves' hyperthyroidism and ophthalmopathy. Turning to the study itself: Initial diagnosis, before any treatment, was when peripheral blood was collected. Whole-study findings and limits: A model using 13 V-J features told ophthalmopathy apart from stable hyperthyroidism. Onset of ophthalmopathy came a median 6.5 months after the model predicted it.

Hyperthyroidism in the patients, aged 18 to 65, was newly diagnosed and under 2 months in duration. The material sequenced was blood. This receptor was taken from a woman aged 60-70 years with Graves' hyperthyroidism. The chain employs TRBV12-3 or TRBV12-4 and TRBJ2-2; TRBD1 matches 7 bases. The CDR3, as DNA: TGTGCCAGCACCCGGACAGGAGTCACCGGGGAGCTGTTTTTT. Translated: CASTRTGVTGELFF.